A selection of T cell receptor beta chains follows, all from one sample in a study of shared clonotypes between healthy human individuals. TCRdb's copy holds only in-frame clones and misses some; the assay was immunoSEQ multiplex PCR. Here the sample spans about 1.1 million clones, about 80% being singletons. Sequences were obtained from memory CD4+ T cells from PBMCs. All receptors come from a young man in good health. Some clones in this sample may be carry-over from other donors' samples. CDR3s include the opening cysteine and the closing phenylalanine or tryptophan. The order of the fields is clone size, D gene, V gene, J gene, CDR3 protein, CDR3 DNA. D genes are given only for firm matches. Part of the rows lack a size; the others show once, few, many or a class for expanded clones.

clone size: few; D gene: .; V gene: TRBV9; J gene: TRBJ2-3; CDR3 protein: CASSGSASTDTQYF; CDR3 DNA: TGTGCCAGCAGCGGTAGCGCTAGCACAGATACGCAGTATTTT
clone size: .; D gene: TRBD2; V gene: TRBV30; J gene: TRBJ2-3; CDR3 protein: CAWSVRTSGNTDTQYF; CDR3 DNA: TGTGCCTGGAGTGTACGTACTAGCGGGAACACAGATACGCAGTATTTT
clone size: .; D gene: .; V gene: TRBV12-5; J gene: TRBJ2-6; CDR3 protein: CASRNSGANVLTF; CDR3 DNA: TGTGCTAGTAGGAACTCTGGGGCCAACGTCCTGACTTTC
clone size: once; D gene: TRBD1; V gene: TRBV5-6; J gene: TRBJ1-2; CDR3 protein: CASSLRDRNYGYTF; CDR3 DNA: TGTGCCAGCAGCCTCCGGGACAGAAACTATGGCTACACCTTC
clone size: few; D gene: .; V gene: TRBV28; J gene: TRBJ2-4; CDR3 protein: CASGYRVSQNIQYF; CDR3 DNA: TGTGCCAGCGGGTACAGGGTTAGCCAAAACATTCAGTACTTC
clone size: .; D gene: TRBD2; V gene: TRBV6-5; J gene: TRBJ2-7; CDR3 protein: CASSSPGGLRYEQYF; CDR3 DNA: TGTGCCAGCAGTTCCCCGGGGGGGCTCCGCTACGAGCAGTACTTC
clone size: .; D gene: .; V gene: TRBV7-9; J gene: TRBJ2-7; CDR3 protein: CASSQAAVGKNEQYF; CDR3 DNA: TGTGCCAGCAGCCAAGCGGCGGTTGGGAAAAACGAGCAGTACTTC
clone size: once; D gene: .; V gene: TRBV19; J gene: TRBJ2-2; CDR3 protein: CASMSSWTYTGELFF; CDR3 DNA: TGTGCCAGTATGTCTTCTTGGACATACACCGGGGAGCTGTTTTTT
clone size: .; D gene: .; V gene: TRBV6-1; J gene: TRBJ2-3; CDR3 protein: CASWEGGSTDTQYF; CDR3 DNA: TGTGCCAGTTGGGAAGGTGGGAGCACAGATACGCAGTATTTT
clone size: .; D gene: .; V gene: TRBV28; J gene: TRBJ1-2; CDR3 protein: CASSLGGLGYTF; CDR3 DNA: TGTGCCAGCAGTTTAGGAGGACTAGGCTACACCTTC
clone size: once; D gene: .; V gene: TRBV5-1; J gene: TRBJ2-5; CDR3 protein: CASRLAAQETQYF; CDR3 DNA: TGCGCCAGCAGGTTAGCGGCACAAGAGACCCAGTACTTC
clone size: once; D gene: TRBD1; V gene: TRBV28; J gene: TRBJ2-1; CDR3 protein: CASRTGQGAYNEQFF; CDR3 DNA: TGTGCCAGCAGAACGGGACAGGGGGCCTACAATGAGCAGTTCTTC
clone size: .; D gene: TRBD1; V gene: TRBV6-5; J gene: TRBJ2-7; CDR3 protein: CASRTGGSEQYF; CDR3 DNA: TGTGCCAGCAGGACAGGGGGCTCCGAGCAGTACTTC
clone size: .; D gene: TRBD2; V gene: TRBV2; J gene: TRBJ2-1; CDR3 protein: CASRAKVGSGRYNEQFF; CDR3 DNA: TGTGCCAGCAGGGCTAAGGTTGGGAGCGGGAGATACAATGAGCAGTTCTTC
clone size: .; D gene: .; V gene: TRBV6-5; J gene: TRBJ1-2; CDR3 protein: CASSYTRDYGYTF; CDR3 DNA: TGTGCCAGCAGTTACACAAGGGACTATGGCTACACCTTC
clone size: .; D gene: .; V gene: TRBV7-2; J gene: TRBJ1-5; CDR3 protein: CASSRFRDPQHF; CDR3 DNA: TGTGCCAGCAGCCGATTCCGGGACCCCCAGCATTTT
clone size: .; D gene: .; V gene: TRBV6-1; J gene: TRBJ1-5; CDR3 protein: CASSEVGVREGQPQHF; CDR3 DNA: TGTGCCAGCAGTGAAGTAGGGGTGAGGGAAGGTCAGCCCCAGCATTTT
clone size: .; D gene: .; V gene: TRBV5-1; J gene: TRBJ2-5; CDR3 protein: CASSLSAVRETQYF; CDR3 DNA: TGCGCCAGCAGCTTGTCCGCGGTTCGCGAGACCCAGTACTTC
clone size: .; D gene: .; V gene: TRBV2; J gene: TRBJ1-1; CDR3 protein: CASSEGGRKNTEAFF; CDR3 DNA: TGTGCCAGCAGTGAGGGAGGCCGGAAGAACACTGAAGCTTTCTTT
clone size: .; D gene: .; V gene: TRBV10-1; J gene: TRBJ2-7; CDR3 protein: CASRDRPPTYEQYF; CDR3 DNA: TGCGCCAGCAGGGATCGACCCCCAACCTACGAGCAGTACTTC
clone size: .; D gene: .; V gene: TRBV30; J gene: TRBJ1-5; CDR3 protein: CAWNFHPGQPQHF; CDR3 DNA: TGTGCCTGGAACTTCCACCCGGGGCAGCCCCAGCATTTT
clone size: .; D gene: .; V gene: TRBV5-1; J gene: TRBJ1-2; CDR3 protein: CASSLGGEGNYGYTF; CDR3 DNA: TGCGCCAGCAGCTTGGGAGGGGAAGGTAACTATGGCTACACCTTC
clone size: .; D gene: TRBD2; V gene: TRBV9; J gene: TRBJ2-5; CDR3 protein: CASASSTGGKETQYF; CDR3 DNA: TGTGCCAGCGCCTCTAGCACGGGGGGAAAAGAGACCCAGTACTTC
clone size: .; D gene: TRBD1; V gene: TRBV10-1; J gene: TRBJ2-5; CDR3 protein: CASSEVTGGTETQYF; CDR3 DNA: TGCGCCAGCAGTGAAGTTACAGGGGGAACAGAGACCCAGTACTTC
clone size: .; D gene: .; V gene: TRBV6-5; J gene: TRBJ1-4; CDR3 protein: CASSYGYTNEKLFF; CDR3 DNA: TGTGCCAGCAGTTACGGCTATACTAATGAAAAACTGTTTTTT
clone size: .; D gene: .; V gene: TRBV6-5; J gene: TRBJ2-3; CDR3 protein: CASSYSRADTQYF; CDR3 DNA: TGTGCCAGCAGTTACTCGAGAGCGGATACGCAGTATTTT
clone size: .; D gene: .; V gene: TRBV27; J gene: TRBJ2-1; CDR3 protein: CASSFLLSYNEQFF; CDR3 DNA: TGTGCCAGCAGTTTTCTTCTCTCCTACAATGAGCAGTTCTTC
clone size: once; D gene: .; V gene: TRBV27; J gene: TRBJ2-2; CDR3 protein: CASSLIAGELFF; CDR3 DNA: TGTGCCAGCAGTCTCATAGCCGGGGAGCTGTTTTTT
clone size: .; D gene: .; V gene: TRBV5-1; J gene: TRBJ2-7; CDR3 protein: CASSMGLGGYEQYF; CDR3 DNA: TGCGCCAGCAGCATGGGACTCGGCGGCTACGAGCAGTACTTC
clone size: once; D gene: .; V gene: TRBV19; J gene: TRBJ1-5; CDR3 protein: CASSIGGSGGNQPQHF; CDR3 DNA: TGTGCCAGTAGTATTGGGGGAAGCGGGGGCAATCAGCCCCAGCATTTT
clone size: .; D gene: TRBD2; V gene: TRBV6-4; J gene: TRBJ2-7; CDR3 protein: CASSDPAGVDEQYF; CDR3 DNA: TGTGCCAGCAGTGACCCAGCGGGAGTGGACGAGCAGTACTTC
clone size: .; D gene: .; V gene: TRBV6-1; J gene: TRBJ2-5; CDR3 protein: CASRPEGRETQYF; CDR3 DNA: TGTGCCAGCAGGCCGGAGGGAAGAGAGACCCAGTACTTC
clone size: .; D gene: .; V gene: TRBV9; J gene: TRBJ2-5; CDR3 protein: CASSRGVGRETQYF; CDR3 DNA: TGTGCCAGCAGCCGAGGGGTAGGGAGGGAGACCCAGTACTTC
clone size: once; D gene: .; V gene: TRBV6-1; J gene: TRBJ1-5; CDR3 protein: CASSGAGLYSNQPQHF; CDR3 DNA: TGTGCCAGCAGTGGGGCCGGACTCTATAGCAATCAGCCCCAGCATTTT
clone size: .; D gene: .; V gene: TRBV5-1; J gene: TRBJ2-5; CDR3 protein: CASSLAGVETQYF; CDR3 DNA: TGCGCCAGCAGCTTGGCCGGGGTGGAGACCCAGTACTTC
clone size: few; D gene: TRBD2; V gene: TRBV7-8; J gene: TRBJ2-5; CDR3 protein: CASSQGLAGIQETQYF; CDR3 DNA: TGTGCCAGCAGCCAGGGACTAGCGGGGATCCAAGAGACCCAGTACTTC
clone size: few; D gene: TRBD2; V gene: TRBV10-2; J gene: TRBJ2-1; CDR3 protein: CASSRLAGAPYNEQFF; CDR3 DNA: TGCGCCAGCAGTAGACTAGCGGGAGCCCCCTACAATGAGCAGTTCTTC
clone size: .; D gene: .; V gene: TRBV30; J gene: TRBJ2-6; CDR3 protein: CAWSPGTQGSRTF; CDR3 DNA: TGTGCCTGGAGTCCAGGGACACAAGGGTCAAGGACTTTC
clone size: few; D gene: TRBD1; V gene: TRBV7-2; J gene: TRBJ2-7; CDR3 protein: CASSLGPGQSYEQYF; CDR3 DNA: TGTGCCAGCAGCCTGGGACCGGGACAGTCCTACGAGCAGTACTTC
clone size: .; D gene: TRBD1; V gene: TRBV18; J gene: TRBJ1-1; CDR3 protein: CASSPRGTGATTEAFF; CDR3 DNA: TGTGCCAGCTCACCAAGGGGGACAGGGGCAACCACTGAAGCTTTCTTT
clone size: .; D gene: .; V gene: TRBV9; J gene: TRBJ1-4; CDR3 protein: CASSTLGTPEEKLFF; CDR3 DNA: TGTGCCAGCAGCACCTTGGGGACACCCGAGGAAAAACTGTTTTTT
clone size: .; D gene: TRBD1; V gene: TRBV10-2; J gene: TRBJ1-2; CDR3 protein: CASRGTGGNYGYTF; CDR3 DNA: TGCGCCAGCAGGGGGACAGGGGGGAACTATGGCTACACCTTC
clone size: .; D gene: .; V gene: TRBV21-1; J gene: TRBJ2-5; CDR3 protein: CASSPRALKTQYF; CDR3 DNA: TGTGCCAGCAGCCCGCGGGCTCTGAAGACCCAGTACTTC
clone size: .; D gene: .; V gene: TRBV7-2; J gene: TRBJ1-4; CDR3 protein: CASSLDMGSTNEKLFF; CDR3 DNA: TGTGCCAGCAGCTTAGATATGGGCAGTACGAATGAAAAACTGTTTTTT
clone size: few; D gene: TRBD2; V gene: TRBV4-1; J gene: TRBJ2-2; CDR3 protein: CASSQAGGSNTGELFF; CDR3 DNA: TGCGCCAGCAGCCAAGCGGGGGGGAGTAACACCGGGGAGCTGTTTTTT
clone size: .; D gene: .; V gene: TRBV6-1; J gene: TRBJ2-7; CDR3 protein: CASSGTGTSTYEQYF; CDR3 DNA: TGTGCCAGCAGTGGTACCGGGACCTCAACCTACGAGCAGTACTTC
clone size: .; D gene: .; V gene: TRBV5-1; J gene: TRBJ2-6; CDR3 protein: CASSRSSGANVLTF; CDR3 DNA: TGCGCCAGCAGCCGGAGCTCTGGGGCCAACGTCCTGACTTTC
clone size: .; D gene: .; V gene: TRBV4-3; J gene: TRBJ2-4; CDR3 protein: CASSQVLVGSSKNIQYF; CDR3 DNA: TGCGCCAGCAGCCAAGTATTGGTAGGAAGTTCCAAAAACATTCAGTACTTC
clone size: .; D gene: .; V gene: TRBV30; J gene: TRBJ2-1; CDR3 protein: CAWGAGRPGYEQFF; CDR3 DNA: TGTGCCTGGGGGGCCGGACGGCCGGGATATGAGCAGTTCTTC
clone size: .; D gene: .; V gene: TRBV15; J gene: TRBJ2-1; CDR3 protein: CATSRVSRGEQFF; CDR3 DNA: TGTGCCACCAGCAGAGTCAGTCGTGGTGAGCAGTTCTTC
clone size: .; D gene: TRBD2; V gene: TRBV5-1; J gene: TRBJ2-3; CDR3 protein: CASSGQLAYDTQYF; CDR3 DNA: TGCGCCAGCAGCGGTCAACTAGCGTACGATACGCAGTATTTT
clone size: .; D gene: TRBD2; V gene: TRBV6-1; J gene: TRBJ2-7; CDR3 protein: CASSEALAGGAYEQYF; CDR3 DNA: TGTGCCAGCAGTGAAGCGCTAGCGGGTGGGGCCTACGAGCAGTACTTC
clone size: .; D gene: .; V gene: TRBV5-1; J gene: TRBJ2-7; CDR3 protein: CASSERTVNSQYF; CDR3 DNA: TGCGCCAGCAGCGAACGAACTGTCAACAGCCAGTACTTC
clone size: .; D gene: .; V gene: TRBV14; J gene: TRBJ1-1; CDR3 protein: CASSPGGFAEAFF; CDR3 DNA: TGTGCCAGCAGTCCGGGGGGGTTCGCTGAAGCTTTCTTT
clone size: .; D gene: TRBD1; V gene: TRBV4-1; J gene: TRBJ1-2; CDR3 protein: CASSQGPGQVLYWGGYTF; CDR3 DNA: TGCGCCAGCAGCCAAGGGCCAGGACAGGTCCTCTACTGGGGTGGCTACACCTTC
clone size: .; D gene: .; V gene: TRBV10-2; J gene: TRBJ2-3; CDR3 protein: CASSPGRDTQYF; CDR3 DNA: TGCGCCAGCAGTCCCGGACGCGATACGCAGTATTTT
clone size: .; D gene: .; V gene: TRBV28; J gene: TRBJ1-5; CDR3 protein: CASFSGFWGNQPQHF; CDR3 DNA: TGTGCCAGCTTCAGTGGGTTTTGGGGCAATCAGCCCCAGCATTTT
clone size: .; D gene: .; V gene: TRBV6-6; J gene: TRBJ2-5; CDR3 protein: CASSYQGPSQETQYF; CDR3 DNA: TGTGCCAGCAGTTACCAGGGCCCTAGCCAAGAGACCCAGTACTTC
clone size: .; D gene: TRBD2; V gene: TRBV2; J gene: TRBJ2-5; CDR3 protein: CASSEEVAGGLMAQYF; CDR3 DNA: TGTGCCAGCAGTGAAGAAGTAGCGGGAGGGCTAATGGCCCAGTACTTC